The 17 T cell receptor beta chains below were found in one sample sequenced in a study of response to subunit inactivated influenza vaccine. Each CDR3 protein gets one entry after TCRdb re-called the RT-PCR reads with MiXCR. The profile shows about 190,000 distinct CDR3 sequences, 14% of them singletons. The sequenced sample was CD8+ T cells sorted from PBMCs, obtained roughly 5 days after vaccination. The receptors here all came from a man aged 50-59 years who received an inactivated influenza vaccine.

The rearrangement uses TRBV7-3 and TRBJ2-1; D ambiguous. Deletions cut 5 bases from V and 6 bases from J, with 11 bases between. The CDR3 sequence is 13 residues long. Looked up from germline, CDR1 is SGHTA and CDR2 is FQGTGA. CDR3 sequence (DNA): TGTGCCAGCAGCGACTCGGCCCTCAATGAGCAGTTCTTC. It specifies CASSDSALNEQFF.

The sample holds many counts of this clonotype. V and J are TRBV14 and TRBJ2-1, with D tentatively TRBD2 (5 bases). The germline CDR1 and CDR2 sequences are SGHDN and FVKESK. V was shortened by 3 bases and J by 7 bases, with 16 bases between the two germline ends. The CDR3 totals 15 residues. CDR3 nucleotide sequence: TGTGCCAGCAGCCATTTTGGCCATAGCGCTAATGAGCAGTTCTTC. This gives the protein CASSHFGHSANEQFF.

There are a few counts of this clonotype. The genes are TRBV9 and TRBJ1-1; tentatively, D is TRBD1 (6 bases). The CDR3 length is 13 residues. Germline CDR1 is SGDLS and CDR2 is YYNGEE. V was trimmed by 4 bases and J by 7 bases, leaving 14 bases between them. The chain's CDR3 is CASSPPQGIEAFF. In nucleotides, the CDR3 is TGTGCCAGCAGCCCCCCACAGGGAATTGAAGCTTTCTTT.

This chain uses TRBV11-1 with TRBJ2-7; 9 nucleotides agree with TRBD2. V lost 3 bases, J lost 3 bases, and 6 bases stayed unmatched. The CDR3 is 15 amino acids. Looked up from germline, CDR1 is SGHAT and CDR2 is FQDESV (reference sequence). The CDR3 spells CASSFGTSSLYEQYF. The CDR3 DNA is TGTGCCAGCAGCTTTGGGACTAGCAGCCTCTACGAGCAGTACTTC.

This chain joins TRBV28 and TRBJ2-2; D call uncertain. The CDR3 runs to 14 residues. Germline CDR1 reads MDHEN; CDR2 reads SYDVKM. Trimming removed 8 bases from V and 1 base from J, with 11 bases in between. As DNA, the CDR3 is TGTGCCAGCGTGCATCGCGGGAACACCGGGGAGCTGTTTTTT. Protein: CASVHRGNTGELFF.

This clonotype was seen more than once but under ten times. CDR3 sequence reads: CASSQEIERAAGYEQYF. CDR3 DNA sequence: TGCGCCAGCAGCCAAGAAATAGAAAGGGCTGCAGGCTACGAGCAGTACTTC. The V and J genes are TRBV4-3 and TRBJ2-7; D remains ambiguous. With 0 bases removed from V and 3 bases from J, the gap between germline ends came to 18 bases. Germline CDR1 is LGHNA and CDR2 is YSLEER. The CDR3 loop spans 17 amino acids.

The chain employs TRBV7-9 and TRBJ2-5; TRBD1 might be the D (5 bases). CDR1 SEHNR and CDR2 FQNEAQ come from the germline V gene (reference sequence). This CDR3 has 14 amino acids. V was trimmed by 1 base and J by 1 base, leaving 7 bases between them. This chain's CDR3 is CASSLVDIQETQYF. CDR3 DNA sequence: TGTGCCAGCAGCTTAGTGGACATCCAAGAGACCCAGTACTTC.

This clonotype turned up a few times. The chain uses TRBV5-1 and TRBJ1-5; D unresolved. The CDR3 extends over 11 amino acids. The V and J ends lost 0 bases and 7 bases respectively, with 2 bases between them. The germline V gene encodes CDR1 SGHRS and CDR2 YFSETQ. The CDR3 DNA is TGCGCCAGCAGCTTGGTCCAGCCCCAGCATTTT. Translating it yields CASSLVQPQHF.

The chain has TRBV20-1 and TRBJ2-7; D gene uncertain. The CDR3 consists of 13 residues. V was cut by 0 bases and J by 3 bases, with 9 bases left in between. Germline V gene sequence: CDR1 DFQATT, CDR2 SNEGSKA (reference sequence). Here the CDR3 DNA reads TGCAGTGCTAGAGATCTTGGGTTCTACGAGCAGTACTTC. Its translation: CSARDLGFYEQYF.

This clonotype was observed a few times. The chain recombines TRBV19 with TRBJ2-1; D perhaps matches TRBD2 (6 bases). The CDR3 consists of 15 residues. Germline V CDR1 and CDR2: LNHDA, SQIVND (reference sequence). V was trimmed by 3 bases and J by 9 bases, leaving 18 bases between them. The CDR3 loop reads CASSIYQGGKGEQFF. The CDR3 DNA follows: TGTGCCAGTAGTATTTACCAGGGAGGTAAGGGTGAGCAGTTCTTC.

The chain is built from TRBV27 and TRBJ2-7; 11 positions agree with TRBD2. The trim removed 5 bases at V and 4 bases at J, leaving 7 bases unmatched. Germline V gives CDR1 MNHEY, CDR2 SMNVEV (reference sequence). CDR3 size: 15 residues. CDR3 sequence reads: CASSPLAGGPYEQYF. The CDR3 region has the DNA TGTGCCAGCAGTCCCTTAGCGGGGGGGCCATACGAGCAGTACTTC.

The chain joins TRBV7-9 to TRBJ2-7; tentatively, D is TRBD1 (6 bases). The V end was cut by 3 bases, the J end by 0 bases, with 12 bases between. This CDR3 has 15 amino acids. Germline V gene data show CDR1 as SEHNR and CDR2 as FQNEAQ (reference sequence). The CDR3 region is CASSLESDSSYEQYF. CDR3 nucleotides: TGTGCCAGCAGCTTGGAGTCGGACAGCTCCTACGAGCAGTACTTC.

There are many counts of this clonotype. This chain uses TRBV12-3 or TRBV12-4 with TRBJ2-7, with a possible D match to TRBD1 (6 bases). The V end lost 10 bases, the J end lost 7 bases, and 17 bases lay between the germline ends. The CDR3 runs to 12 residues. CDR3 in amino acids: CANGTGLWEQYF. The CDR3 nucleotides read TGTGCCAACGGAACAGGGCTATGGGAGCAGTACTTC.

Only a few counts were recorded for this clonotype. The CDR3, as DNA: TGTGCCAGCAGCGCAGCTGGGGCTAACTATGGCTACACCTTC. Translated: CASSAAGANYGYTF. The chain combines TRBV9 with TRBJ1-2; D call uncertain. V gave up 3 bases and J gave up 0 bases, with 9 bases separating them. CDR1 is SGDLS and CDR2 is YYNGEE in the germline V gene. The CDR3 is made up of 14 amino acids.

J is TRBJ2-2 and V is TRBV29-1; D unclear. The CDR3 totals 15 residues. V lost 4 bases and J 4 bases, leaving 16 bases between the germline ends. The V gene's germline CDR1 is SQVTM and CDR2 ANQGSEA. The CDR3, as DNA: TGCAGCGTTGTCTCTGCTAGGACGGTCACCGGGGAGCTGTTTTTT. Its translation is CSVVSARTVTGELFF.

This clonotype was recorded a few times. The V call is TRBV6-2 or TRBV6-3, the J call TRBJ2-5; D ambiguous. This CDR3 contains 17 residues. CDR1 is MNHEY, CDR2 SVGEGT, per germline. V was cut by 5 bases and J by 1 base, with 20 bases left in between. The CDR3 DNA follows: TGTGCCAGCAGTCCCACGGGTCGTGTAACAGCCCAAGAGACCCAGTACTTC. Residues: CASSPTGRVTAQETQYF.

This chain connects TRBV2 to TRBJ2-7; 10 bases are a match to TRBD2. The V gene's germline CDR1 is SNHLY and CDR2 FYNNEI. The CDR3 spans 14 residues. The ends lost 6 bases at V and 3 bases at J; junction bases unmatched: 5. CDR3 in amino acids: CASSHGLADYEQYF. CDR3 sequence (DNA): TGTGCCAGCAGCCACGGACTAGCGGACTACGAGCAGTACTTC.